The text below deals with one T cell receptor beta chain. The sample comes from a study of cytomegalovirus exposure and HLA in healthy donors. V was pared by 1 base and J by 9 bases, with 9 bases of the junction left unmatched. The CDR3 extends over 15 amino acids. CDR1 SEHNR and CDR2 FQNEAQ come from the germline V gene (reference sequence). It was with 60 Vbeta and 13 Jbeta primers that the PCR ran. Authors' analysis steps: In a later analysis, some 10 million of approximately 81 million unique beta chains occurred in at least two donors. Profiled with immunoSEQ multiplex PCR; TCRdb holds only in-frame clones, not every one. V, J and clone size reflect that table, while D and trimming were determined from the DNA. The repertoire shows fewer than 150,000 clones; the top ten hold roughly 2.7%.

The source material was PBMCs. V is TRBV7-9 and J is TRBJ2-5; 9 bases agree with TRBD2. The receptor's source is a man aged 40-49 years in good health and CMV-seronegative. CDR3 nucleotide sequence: TGTGCCAGCAGCTTAGGCTCTCCTAGCGGGGAGCCCCAGTACTTC. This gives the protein CASSLGSPSGEPQYF.